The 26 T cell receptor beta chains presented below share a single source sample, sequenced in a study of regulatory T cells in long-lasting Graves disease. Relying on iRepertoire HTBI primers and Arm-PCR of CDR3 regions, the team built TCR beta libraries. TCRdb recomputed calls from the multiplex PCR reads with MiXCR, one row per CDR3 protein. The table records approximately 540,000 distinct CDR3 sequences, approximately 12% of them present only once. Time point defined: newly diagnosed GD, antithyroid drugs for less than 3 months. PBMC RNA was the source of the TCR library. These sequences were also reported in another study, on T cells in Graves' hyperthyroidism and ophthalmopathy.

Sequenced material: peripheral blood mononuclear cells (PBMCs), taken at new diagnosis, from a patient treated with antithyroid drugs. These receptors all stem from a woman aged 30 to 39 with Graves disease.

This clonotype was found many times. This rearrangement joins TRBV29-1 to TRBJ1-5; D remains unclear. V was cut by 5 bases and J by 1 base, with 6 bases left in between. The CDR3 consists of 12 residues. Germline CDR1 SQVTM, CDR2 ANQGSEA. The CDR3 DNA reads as TGCAGCGTTATAGACAGCAATCAGCCCCAGCATTTT. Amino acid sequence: CSVIDSNQPQHF.

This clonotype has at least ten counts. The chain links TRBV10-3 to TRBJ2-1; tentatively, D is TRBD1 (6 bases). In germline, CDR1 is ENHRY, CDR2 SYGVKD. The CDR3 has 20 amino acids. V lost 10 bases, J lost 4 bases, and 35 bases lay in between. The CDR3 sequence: CASAYPQMNFQGQQYNEQFF. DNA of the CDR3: TGTGCCAGTGCCTATCCTCAAATGAACTTCCAGGGACAACAGTACAATGAGCAGTTCTTC.

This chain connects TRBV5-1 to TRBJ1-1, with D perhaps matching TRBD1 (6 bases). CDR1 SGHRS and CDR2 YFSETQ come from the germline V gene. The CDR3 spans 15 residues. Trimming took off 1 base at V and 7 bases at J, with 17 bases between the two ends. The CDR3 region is CASSLTRTVIDEAFF. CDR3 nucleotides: TGCGCCAGCAGCTTGACCCGGACAGTTATAGATGAAGCTTTCTTT.

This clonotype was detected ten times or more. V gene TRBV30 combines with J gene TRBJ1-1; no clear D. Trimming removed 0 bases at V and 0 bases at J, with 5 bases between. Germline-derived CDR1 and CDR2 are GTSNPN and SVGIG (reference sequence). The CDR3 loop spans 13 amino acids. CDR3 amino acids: CAWSVLVNTEAFF. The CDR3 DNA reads TGTGCCTGGAGTGTTCTGGTGAACACTGAAGCTTTCTTT.

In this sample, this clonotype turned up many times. The CDR3 reads CASSASHGGQLEQYF. CDR3 DNA: TGTGCCAGCAGTGCTTCCCATGGGGGACAACTCGAGCAGTACTTC. This chain connects TRBV6-2 or TRBV6-3 to TRBJ2-7; possibly TRBD1 for D (6 bases). V dropped 5 bases and J dropped 6 bases, with 20 bases sitting between them. The CDR3 covers 15 residues. Germline V gene sequence: CDR1 MNHEY, CDR2 SVGEGT.

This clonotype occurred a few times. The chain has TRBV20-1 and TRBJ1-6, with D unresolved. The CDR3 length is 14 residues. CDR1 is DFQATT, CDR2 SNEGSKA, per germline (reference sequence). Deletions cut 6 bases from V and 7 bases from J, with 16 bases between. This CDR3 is CSASRPRLNSPLHF. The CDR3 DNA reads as TGCAGTGCCTCACGCCCCAGGCTAAATTCACCCCTCCACTTT.

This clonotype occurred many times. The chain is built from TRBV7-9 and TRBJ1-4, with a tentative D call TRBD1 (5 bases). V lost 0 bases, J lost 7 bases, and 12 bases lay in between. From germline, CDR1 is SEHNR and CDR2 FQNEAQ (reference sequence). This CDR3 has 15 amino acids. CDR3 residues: CASSLARQGVEKLFF. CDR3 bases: TGTGCCAGCAGCTTAGCCCGGCAGGGTGTTGAAAAACTGTTTTTT.

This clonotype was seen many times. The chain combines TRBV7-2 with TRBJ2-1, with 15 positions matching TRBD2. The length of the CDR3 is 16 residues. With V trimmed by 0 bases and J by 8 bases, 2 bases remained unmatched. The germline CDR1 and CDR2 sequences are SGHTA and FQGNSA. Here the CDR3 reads CASSLARTSGRDEQFF. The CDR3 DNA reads TGTGCCAGCAGCTTAGCTCGGACTAGCGGGAGGGATGAGCAGTTCTTC.

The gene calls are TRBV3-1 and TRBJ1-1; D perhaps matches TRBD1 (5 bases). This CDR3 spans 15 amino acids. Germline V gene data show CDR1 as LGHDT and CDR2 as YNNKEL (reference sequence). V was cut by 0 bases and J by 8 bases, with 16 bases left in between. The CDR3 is CASSQDPGGGREAFF. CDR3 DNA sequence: TGTGCCAGCAGCCAAGATCCGGGGGGTGGACGGGAAGCTTTCTTT.

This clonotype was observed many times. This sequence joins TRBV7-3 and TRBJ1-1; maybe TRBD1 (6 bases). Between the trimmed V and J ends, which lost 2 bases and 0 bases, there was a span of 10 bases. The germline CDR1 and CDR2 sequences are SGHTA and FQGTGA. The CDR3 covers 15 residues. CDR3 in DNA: TGTGCCAGCAGCTTAGAAGGGGGGATGAACACTGAAGCTTTCTTT. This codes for CASSLEGGMNTEAFF.

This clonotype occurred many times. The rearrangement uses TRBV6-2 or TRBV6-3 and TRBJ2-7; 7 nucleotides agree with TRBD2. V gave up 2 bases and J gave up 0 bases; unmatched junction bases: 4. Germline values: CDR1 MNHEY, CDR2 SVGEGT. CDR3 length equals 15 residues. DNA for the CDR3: TGTGCCAGCAGTTACCGGGGGGACTCCTCCTACGAGCAGTACTTC. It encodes CASSYRGDSSYEQYF.

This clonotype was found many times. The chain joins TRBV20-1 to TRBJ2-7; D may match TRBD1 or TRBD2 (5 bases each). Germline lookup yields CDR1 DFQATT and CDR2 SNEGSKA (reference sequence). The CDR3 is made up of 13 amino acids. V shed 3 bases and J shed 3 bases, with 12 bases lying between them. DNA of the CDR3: TGCAGTGCTAGCGGGGCGAGGAACTACGAGCAGTACTTC. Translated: CSASGARNYEQYF.

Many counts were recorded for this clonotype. CDR3 protein: CASSLGGHLPSSNQPQHF. CDR3 sequence (DNA): TGTGCCAGCAGTTTAGGGGGACACCTCCCGTCGAGCAATCAGCCCCAGCATTTT. The chain carries TRBV12-3 or TRBV12-4 and TRBJ1-5; weak D call: TRBD1 (6 bases). The CDR3 runs 18 residues. V lost 1 base and J 1 base, leaving 17 bases between the germline ends.

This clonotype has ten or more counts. The CDR3 DNA follows: TGTGCCAGCAGCCAAGGCGGAGGGATGTTTACTGAAGCTTTCTTT. Its protein is CASSQGGGMFTEAFF. This chain joins TRBV14 and TRBJ1-1; the D is unclear. CDR3 length: 15 residues. Germline CDR1 reads SGHDN; CDR2 reads FVKESK. V lost 1 base and J 5 bases, leaving 14 bases between the germline ends.

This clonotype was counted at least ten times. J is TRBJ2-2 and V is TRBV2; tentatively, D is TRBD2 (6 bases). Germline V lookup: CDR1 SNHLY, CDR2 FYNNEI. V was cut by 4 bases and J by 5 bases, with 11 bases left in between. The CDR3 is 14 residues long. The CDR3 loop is CASSALRGTGELFF. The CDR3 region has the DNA TGTGCCAGCAGTGCGTTGCGGGGAACCGGGGAGCTGTTTTTT.

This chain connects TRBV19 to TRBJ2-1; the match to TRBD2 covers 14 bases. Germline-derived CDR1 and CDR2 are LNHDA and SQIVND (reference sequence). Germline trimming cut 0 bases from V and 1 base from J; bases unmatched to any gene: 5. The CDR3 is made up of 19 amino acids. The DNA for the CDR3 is TGTGCCAGTAGTATAGAGGGACTAGCGGGAGTGGCTTCCTACAATGAGCAGTTCTTC. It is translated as CASSIEGLAGVASYNEQFF.

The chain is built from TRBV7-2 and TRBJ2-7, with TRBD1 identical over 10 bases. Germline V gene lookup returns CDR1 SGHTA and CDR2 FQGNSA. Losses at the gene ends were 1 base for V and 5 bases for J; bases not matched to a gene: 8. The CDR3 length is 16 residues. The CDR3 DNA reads TGTGCCAGCAGCTTAGTGGGGACAGGGGCCTTCGACGAGCAGTACTTC. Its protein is CASSLVGTGAFDEQYF.

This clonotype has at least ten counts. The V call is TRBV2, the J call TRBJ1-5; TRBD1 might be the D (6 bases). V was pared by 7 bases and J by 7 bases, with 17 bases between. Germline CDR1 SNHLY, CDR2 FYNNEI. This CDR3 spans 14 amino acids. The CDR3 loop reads CASTVNGGGQPQHF. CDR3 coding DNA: TGTGCCAGCACGGTAAATGGGGGCGGGCAGCCCCAGCATTTT. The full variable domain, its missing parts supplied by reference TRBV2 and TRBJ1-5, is EPEVTQTPSHQVTQMGQEVILRCVPISNHLYFYWYRQILGQKVEFLVSFYNNEISEKSEIFDDQFSVERPDGSNFTLKIRSTKLEDSAMYFCASTVNGGGQPQHFGDGTRLSIL.

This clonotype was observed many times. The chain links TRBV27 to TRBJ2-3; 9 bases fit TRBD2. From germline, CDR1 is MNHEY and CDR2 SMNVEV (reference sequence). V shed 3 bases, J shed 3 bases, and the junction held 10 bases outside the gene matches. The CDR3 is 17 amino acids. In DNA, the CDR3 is TGTGCCAGCAGTTTTGATGTGTCTAGCGGGACAACAGATACGCAGTATTTT. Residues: CASSFDVSSGTTDTQYF.

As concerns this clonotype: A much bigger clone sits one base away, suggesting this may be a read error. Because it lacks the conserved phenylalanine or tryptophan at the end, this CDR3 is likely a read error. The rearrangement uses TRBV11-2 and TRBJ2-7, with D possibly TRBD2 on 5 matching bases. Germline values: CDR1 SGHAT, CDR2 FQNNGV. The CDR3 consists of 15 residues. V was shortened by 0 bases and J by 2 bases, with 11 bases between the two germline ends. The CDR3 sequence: CASSLEGGLPYEQYL. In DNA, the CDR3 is TGTGCCAGCAGCTTAGAGGGCGGGTTGCCCTACGAGCAGTACTTA.

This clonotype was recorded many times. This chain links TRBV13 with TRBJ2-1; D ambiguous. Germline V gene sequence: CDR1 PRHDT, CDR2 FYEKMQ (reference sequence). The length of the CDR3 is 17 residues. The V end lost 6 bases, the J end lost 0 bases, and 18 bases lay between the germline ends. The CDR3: CASRLSIFKSSYNEQFF. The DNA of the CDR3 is TGTGCCAGCAGACTCTCCATATTTAAGAGCTCCTACAATGAGCAGTTCTTC.

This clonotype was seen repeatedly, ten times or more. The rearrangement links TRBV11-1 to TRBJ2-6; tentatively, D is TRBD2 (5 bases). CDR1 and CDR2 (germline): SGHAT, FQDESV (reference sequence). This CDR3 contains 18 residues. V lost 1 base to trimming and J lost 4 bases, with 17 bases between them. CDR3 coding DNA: TGTGCCAGCAGCTTAGGTCGGGGAGCAGGCACGGGGGCCAACGTCCTGACTTTC. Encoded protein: CASSLGRGAGTGANVLTF.

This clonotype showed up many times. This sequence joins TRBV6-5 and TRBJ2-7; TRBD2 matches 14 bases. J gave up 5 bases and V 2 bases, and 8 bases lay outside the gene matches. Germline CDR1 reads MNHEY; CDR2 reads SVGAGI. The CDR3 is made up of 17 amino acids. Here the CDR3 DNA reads TGTGCCAGCAGTTACCAGGGACTAGCGGGAGATCGGGACGAGCAGTACTTC. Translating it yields CASSYQGLAGDRDEQYF.

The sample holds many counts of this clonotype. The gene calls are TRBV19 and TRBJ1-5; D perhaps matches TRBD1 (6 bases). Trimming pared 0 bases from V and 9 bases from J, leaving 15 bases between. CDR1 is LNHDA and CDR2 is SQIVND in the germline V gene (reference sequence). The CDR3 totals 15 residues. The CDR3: CASSIDLGGPRPQHF. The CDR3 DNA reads TGTGCCAGTAGTATAGACCTGGGGGGCCCTCGGCCCCAGCATTTT.

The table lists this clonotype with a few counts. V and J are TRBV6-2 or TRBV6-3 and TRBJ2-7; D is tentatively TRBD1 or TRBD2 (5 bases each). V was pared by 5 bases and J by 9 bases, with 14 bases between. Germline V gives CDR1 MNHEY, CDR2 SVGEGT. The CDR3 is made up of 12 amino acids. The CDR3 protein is CASSSTGLGQYF. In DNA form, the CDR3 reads TGTGCCAGCAGTAGTACGGGGCTCGGGCAGTACTTC.

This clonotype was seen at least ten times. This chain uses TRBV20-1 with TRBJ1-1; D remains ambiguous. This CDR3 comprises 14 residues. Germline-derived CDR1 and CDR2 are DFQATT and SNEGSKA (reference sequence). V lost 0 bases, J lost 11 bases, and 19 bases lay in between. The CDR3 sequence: CSARDGPWRLDAFF. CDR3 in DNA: TGCAGTGCTAGAGATGGTCCGTGGAGATTGGATGCTTTCTTT.